This T cell receptor (beta chain) comes out of a study of response to subunit inactivated influenza vaccine. Study results and limitations: T cells newly recruited by each seasonal influenza vaccination are few, the authors suggested.

In TCRdb, the RT-PCR reads were re-called with MiXCR into one record per CDR3 protein. The sample has about 480,000 distinct CDR3 sequences, roughly 11% seen once. This clonotype has just a few counts. The antigen remains unidentified. V was shortened by 8 bases and J by 6 bases, with 14 bases between the two germline ends. CDR1 is KGHDR, CDR2 SFDVKD, per germline. The CDR3 is made up of 13 amino acids. Sample: PBMCs from blood, taken roughly 46 days after vaccination. The source of this sequence is a man aged 45-65 years who received an inactivated influenza vaccine. The chain uses TRBV24-1 and TRBJ2-3, with a possible D match to TRBD2 (7 bases). CDR3 in amino acids: CATNKRDMDTQYF. For the CDR3, the DNA is TGTGCCACCAATAAGCGGGACATGGATACGCAGTATTTT.